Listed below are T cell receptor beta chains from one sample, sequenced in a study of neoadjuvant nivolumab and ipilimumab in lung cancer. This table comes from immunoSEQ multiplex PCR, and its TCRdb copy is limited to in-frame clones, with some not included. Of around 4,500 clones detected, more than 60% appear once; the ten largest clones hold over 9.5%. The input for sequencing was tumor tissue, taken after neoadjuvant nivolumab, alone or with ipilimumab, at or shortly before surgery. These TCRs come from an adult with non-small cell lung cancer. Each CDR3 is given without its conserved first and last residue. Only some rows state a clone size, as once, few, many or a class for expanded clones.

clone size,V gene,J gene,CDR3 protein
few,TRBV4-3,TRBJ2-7,ASSQRLGAEQY
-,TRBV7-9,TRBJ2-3,ASSLRGQRYTDTQY
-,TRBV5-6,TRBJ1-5,ASSAMVGGGNQPQH
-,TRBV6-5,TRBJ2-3,ASTPGGLTDTQY
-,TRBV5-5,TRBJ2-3,ASSFSSRTDTQY
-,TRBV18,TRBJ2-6,ASSHTGQYSGANVLT
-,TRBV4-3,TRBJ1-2,ASSQVFGGANGYT
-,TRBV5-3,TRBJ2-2,ARSLVGSWTGELF
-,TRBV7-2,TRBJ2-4,ASSLAGGRNIQY
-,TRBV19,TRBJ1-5,ASSMGQGYQPQH
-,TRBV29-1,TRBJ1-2,SVERWGGEDGYT
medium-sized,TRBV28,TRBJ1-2,ATRLGTDYGYT